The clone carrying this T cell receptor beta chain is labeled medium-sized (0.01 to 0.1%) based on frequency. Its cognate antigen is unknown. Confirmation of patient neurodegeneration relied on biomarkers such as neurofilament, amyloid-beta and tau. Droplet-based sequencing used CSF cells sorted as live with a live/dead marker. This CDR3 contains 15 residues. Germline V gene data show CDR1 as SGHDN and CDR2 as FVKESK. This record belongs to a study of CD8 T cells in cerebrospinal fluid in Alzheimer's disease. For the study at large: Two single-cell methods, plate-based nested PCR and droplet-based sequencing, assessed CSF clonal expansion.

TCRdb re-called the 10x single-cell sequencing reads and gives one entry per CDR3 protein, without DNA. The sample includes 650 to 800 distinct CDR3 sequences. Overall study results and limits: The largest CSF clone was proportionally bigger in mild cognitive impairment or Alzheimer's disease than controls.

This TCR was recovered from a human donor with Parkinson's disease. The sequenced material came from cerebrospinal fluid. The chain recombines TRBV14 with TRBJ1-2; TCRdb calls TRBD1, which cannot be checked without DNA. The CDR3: CASSQDGGSTYGYTF.